These T cell receptor beta chains were read from a single sample in a study of CD8 T cells in Susac syndrome. TCRdb analysed the immunoSEQ multiplex PCR reads with MiXCR anew, one entry per CDR3 protein. The data show about 430,000 distinct CDR3 sequences, more than 80% seen once. Sequences were obtained from CD8+ T cells from PBMCs. The receptors derive from a human donor with multiple sclerosis. Both conserved end residues are part of each CDR3. For some rows the clone size is stated as once, few or many, or as a class when expanded; others skip it.

V,J,size,CDR3
TRBV27,TRBJ1-1,once,CASSKVGGESEAFF
TRBV20-1,TRBJ2-2,once,CSADKDDSPGELFF
TRBV6-1,TRBJ1-1,.,CASSWGNTEAFF
TRBV5-4,TRBJ1-2,.,CASSLARSFNYGYTF
TRBV6-1,TRBJ2-1,.,CASRVDGWWNEQFF
TRBV9,TRBJ2-3,.,CASSGLASDTQYF
TRBV27,TRBJ2-7,.,CASSFPHEQYF
TRBV7-2,TRBJ2-1,few,CASSLVSYNEQFF
TRBV5-1,TRBJ2-7,.,CASRVGVSAQGEQYF
TRBV27,TRBJ1-2,.,CASSYGTGYNYGYTF
TRBV20-1,TRBJ1-2,.,CSARRAELGYTF
TRBV12-3/TRBV12-4,TRBJ1-1,.,CASSTPSPTEAFF
TRBV7-9,TRBJ1-1,few,CASRSTGGYTEAFF
TRBV29-1,TRBJ1-2,.,CSVPVWTGDDYGYTF
TRBV4-1,TRBJ1-1,.,CASSQDGQLNTEAFF
TRBV6-5,TRBJ1-1,.,CASRLSSEAFF
TRBV11-2,TRBJ2-2,.,CASSLWGQVKQTGELFF
TRBV5-1,TRBJ2-6,.,CASSGAGRANVLTF
TRBV5-4,TRBJ2-2,.,CASSFSVGELFF
TRBV27,TRBJ1-1,.,CASRIPGGTEAFF
TRBV7-9,TRBJ2-5,.,CASTSRGEETQYF
TRBV28,TRBJ2-5,once,CASSLTVEETQYF
TRBV28,TRBJ2-5,once,CASSFLSTAKTQYF
TRBV5-1,TRBJ2-7,once,CASSSWDGGYEQYF
TRBV7-9,TRBJ1-1,.,CASSLAYGTGRDSEAFF